This record looks at one T cell receptor (beta chain) sequence and its context. TCRdb used MiXCR to reprocess the 5' RACE reads, holding one entry per CDR3 protein. The sample holds about 95,000 distinct CDR3 sequences, 3.5% seen once. The data originate from a study of neurological immune-mediated disorders. Looked up from germline, CDR1 is LGHDT and CDR2 is YNNKEL (reference sequence). Trimming took 4 bases from V and 6 from J, leaving 11 bases between them. The CDR3 spans 13 residues. This clonotype was sampled from a woman in her late teens or twenties with multiple sclerosis. The J gene is TRBJ2-3, the V gene TRBV3-1; tentatively, D is TRBD2 (7 bases). Sequencing was performed on PBMCs. This chain's CDR3 is CASSRGGRDTQYF. Written as DNA, the CDR3 is TGTGCCAGCAGCCGGGGGGGGCGGGATACGCAGTATTTT.